This T cell receptor beta chain comes out of a study of cytomegalovirus exposure and HLA in healthy donors. Points from the study as a whole: A list of approximately 160 TCR beta chains associated with cytomegalovirus was given. A link between a missense DCLRE1C variant and TCR beta V- and J-gene trimming emerged from a later analysis. Productive status was seen about 90% or about 30% of the time for most TCR beta V segments in an earlier analysis.

The CDR3 runs to 11 residues. With V trimmed by 5 bases and J by 13 bases, 4 bases remained unmatched. CDR1 and CDR2 from the germline V gene are SGHTA and FQGTGA. In the PCR, 60 Vbeta and 13 Jbeta primers were used. Using immunoSEQ multiplex PCR, the repertoire was profiled, and TCRdb retains in-frame clones only, with some absent. Of 200,000 to 250,000 clones listed, 82% are singletons. In its sample, this clone was seen once. Its specificity is not known. The chain has TRBV7-3 and TRBJ2-1, with 8 positions matching TRBD2. The origin of this receptor is a woman aged 40-49 years in good health and CMV-seropositive. The specimen sequenced was PBMCs. The CDR3 DNA reads TGTGCCAGCAGCACCGGGACTAGACAGTTCTTC. The encoded protein is CASSTGTRQFF.